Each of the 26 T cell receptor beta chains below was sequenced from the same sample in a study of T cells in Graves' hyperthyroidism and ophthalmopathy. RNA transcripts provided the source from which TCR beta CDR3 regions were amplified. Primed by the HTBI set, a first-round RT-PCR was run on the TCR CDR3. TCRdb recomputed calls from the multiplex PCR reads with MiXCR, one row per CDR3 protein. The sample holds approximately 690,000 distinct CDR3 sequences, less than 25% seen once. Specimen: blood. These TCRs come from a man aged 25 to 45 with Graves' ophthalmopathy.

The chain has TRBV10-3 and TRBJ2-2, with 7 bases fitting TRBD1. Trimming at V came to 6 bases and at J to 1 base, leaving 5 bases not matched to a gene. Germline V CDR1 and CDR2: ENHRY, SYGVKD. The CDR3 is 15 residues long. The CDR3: CAIRTTGRNTGELFF. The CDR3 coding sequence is TGTGCCATCAGAACGACAGGGAGGAACACCGGGGAGCTGTTTTTT.

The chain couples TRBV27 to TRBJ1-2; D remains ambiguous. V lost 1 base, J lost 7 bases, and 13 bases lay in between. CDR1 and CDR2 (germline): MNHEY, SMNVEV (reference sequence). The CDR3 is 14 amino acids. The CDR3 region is CASSLLRFPGGYTF. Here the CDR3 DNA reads TGTGCCAGCAGTTTATTGCGCTTTCCGGGTGGCTACACCTTC.

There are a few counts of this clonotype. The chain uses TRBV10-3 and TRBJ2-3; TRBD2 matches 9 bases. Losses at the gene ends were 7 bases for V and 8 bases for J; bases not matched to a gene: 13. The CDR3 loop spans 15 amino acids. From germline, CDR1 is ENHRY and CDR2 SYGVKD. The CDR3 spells CAITATSGTQGTQYF. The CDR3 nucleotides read TGTGCCATCACCGCGACTAGCGGAACCCAGGGTACGCAGTATTTT.

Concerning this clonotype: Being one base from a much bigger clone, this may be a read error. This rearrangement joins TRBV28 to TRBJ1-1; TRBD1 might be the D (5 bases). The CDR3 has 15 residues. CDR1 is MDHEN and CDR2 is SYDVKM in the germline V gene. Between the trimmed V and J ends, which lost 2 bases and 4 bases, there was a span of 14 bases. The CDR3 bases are TGTGCCAGCAGTTTAAAGGGACGTTTAGGCACTGAAGCTTTCTTT. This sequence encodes CASSLKGRLGTEAFF. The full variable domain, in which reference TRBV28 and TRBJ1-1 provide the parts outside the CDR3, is DVKVTQSSRYLVKRTGEKVFLECVQDMDHENMFWYRQDPGLGLRLIYFSYDVKMKEKGDIPEGYSVSREKKERFSLILESASTNQTSMYLCASSLKGRLGTEAFFGQGTRLTVV.

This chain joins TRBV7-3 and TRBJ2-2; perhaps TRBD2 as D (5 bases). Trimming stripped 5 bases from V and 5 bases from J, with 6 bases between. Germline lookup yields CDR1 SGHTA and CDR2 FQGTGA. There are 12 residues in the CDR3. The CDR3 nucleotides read TGTGCCAGCAGCGAGGGAACCGGGGAGCTGTTTTTT. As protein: CASSEGTGELFF.

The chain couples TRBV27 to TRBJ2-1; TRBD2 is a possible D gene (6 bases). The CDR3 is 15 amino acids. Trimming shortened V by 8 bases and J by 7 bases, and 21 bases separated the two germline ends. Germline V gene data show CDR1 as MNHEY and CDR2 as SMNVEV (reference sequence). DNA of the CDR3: TGTGCCAGCCGATACCGACCAGCGGGCCTAAATGAGCAGTTCTTC. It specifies CASRYRPAGLNEQFF.

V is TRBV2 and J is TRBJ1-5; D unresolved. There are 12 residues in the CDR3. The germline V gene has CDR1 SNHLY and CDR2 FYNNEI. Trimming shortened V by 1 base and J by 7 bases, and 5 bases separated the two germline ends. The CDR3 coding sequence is TGTGCCAGCAGTGAAGAGGTCCAGCCCCAGCATTTT. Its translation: CASSEEVQPQHF.

DNA of the CDR3: TGTGCCAGTAGTACCCGACAGGAACTTTACAATGAGCAGTTCTTC. The encoded protein is CASSTRQELYNEQFF. The rearrangement links TRBV19 to TRBJ2-1; possible D gene TRBD1, 6 bases. The germline V and J ends were trimmed by 4 bases and 4 bases, with 14 bases remaining between them. Per germline, CDR1 LNHDA and CDR2 SQIVND (reference sequence). CDR3 size: 15 residues.

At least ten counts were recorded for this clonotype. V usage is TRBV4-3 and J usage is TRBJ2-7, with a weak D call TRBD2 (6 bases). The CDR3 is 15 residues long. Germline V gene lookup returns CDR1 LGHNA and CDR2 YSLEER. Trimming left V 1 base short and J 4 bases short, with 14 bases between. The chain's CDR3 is CASSQAFGTVYEQYF. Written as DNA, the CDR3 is TGCGCCAGCAGCCAAGCATTCGGGACTGTATACGAGCAGTACTTC.

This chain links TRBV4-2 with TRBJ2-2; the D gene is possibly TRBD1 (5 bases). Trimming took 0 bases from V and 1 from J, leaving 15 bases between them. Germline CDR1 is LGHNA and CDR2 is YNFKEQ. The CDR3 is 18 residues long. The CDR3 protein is CASSQDPDSPGNTGELFF. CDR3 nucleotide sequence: TGTGCCAGCAGCCAAGACCCCGACAGCCCAGGGAACACCGGGGAGCTGTTTTTT.

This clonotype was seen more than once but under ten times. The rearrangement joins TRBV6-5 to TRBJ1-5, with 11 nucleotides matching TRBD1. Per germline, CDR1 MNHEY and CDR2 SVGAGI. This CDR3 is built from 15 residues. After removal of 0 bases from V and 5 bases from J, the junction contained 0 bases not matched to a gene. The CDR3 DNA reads TGTGCCAGCAGTTACTCGGGACAGGGGGATCAGCCCCAGCATTTT. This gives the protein CASSYSGQGDQPQHF.

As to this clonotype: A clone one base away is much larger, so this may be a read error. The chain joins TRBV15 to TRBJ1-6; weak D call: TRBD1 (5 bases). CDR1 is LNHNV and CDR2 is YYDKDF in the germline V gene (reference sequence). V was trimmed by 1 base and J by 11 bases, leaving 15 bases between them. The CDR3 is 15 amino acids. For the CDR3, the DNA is TGTGCCACCAGCAGAGGGGACGGCCAGAATACACCCCTCCACTTT. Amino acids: CATSRGDGQNTPLHF.

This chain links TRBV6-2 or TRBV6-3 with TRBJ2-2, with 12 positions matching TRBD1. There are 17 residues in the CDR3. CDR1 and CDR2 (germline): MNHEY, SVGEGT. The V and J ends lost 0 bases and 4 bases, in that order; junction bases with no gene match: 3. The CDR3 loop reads CASSYSGQGASTGELFF. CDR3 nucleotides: TGTGCCAGCAGTTACTCGGGACAGGGGGCGAGCACCGGGGAGCTGTTTTTT.

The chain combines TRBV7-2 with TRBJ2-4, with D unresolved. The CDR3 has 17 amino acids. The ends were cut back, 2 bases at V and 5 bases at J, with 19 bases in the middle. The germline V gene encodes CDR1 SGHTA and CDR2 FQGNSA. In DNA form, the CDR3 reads TGTGCCAGCAGCTTATGCCTCCTTGGCGGCCCCCAAAACATTCAGTACTTC. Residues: CASSLCLLGGPQNIQYF.

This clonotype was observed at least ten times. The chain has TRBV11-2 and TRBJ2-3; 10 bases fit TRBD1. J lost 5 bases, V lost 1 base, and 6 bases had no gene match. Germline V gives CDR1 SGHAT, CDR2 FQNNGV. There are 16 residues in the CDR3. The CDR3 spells CASSLGGTGAEDTQYF. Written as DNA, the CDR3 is TGTGCCAGCAGCTTAGGTGGGACAGGGGCGGAAGATACGCAGTATTTT. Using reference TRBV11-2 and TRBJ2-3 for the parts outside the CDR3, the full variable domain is EAGVAQSPRYKIIEKRQSVAFWCNPISGHATLYWYQQILGQGPKLLIQFQNNGVVDDSQLPKDRFSAERLKGVDSTLKIQPAKLEDSAVYLCASSLGGTGAEDTQYFGPGTRLTVL.

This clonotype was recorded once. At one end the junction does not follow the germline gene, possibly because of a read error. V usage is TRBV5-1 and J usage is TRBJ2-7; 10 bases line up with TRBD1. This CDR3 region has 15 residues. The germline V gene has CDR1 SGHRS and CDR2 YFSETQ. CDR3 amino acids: CASGLVSGQGYEQYF. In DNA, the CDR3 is TGCGCCAGCGGCTTGGTCTCGGGACAGGGGTACGAGCAGTACTTC. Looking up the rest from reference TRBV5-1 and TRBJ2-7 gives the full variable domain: KAGVTQTPRYLIKTRGQQVTLSCSPISGHRSVSWYQQTPGQGLQFLFEYFSETQRNKGNFPGRFSGRQFSNSRSEMNVSTLELGDSALYLCASGLVSGQGYEQYFGPGTRLTVT.

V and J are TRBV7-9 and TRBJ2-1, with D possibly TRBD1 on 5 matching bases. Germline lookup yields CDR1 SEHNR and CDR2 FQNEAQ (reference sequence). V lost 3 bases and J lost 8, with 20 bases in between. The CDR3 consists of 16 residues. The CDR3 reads CASSFPQGRFWDEQFF. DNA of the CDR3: TGTGCCAGCAGCTTTCCCCAGGGTCGTTTCTGGGATGAGCAGTTCTTC.

The CDR3 protein is CASSIMLTGNTEAFF. Here the CDR3 DNA reads TGTGCCAGTAGTATAATGTTGACAGGGAACACTGAAGCTTTCTTT. The chain couples TRBV19 to TRBJ1-1; possible D gene TRBD1, 6 bases. Germline-derived CDR1 and CDR2 are LNHDA and SQIVND (reference sequence). The CDR3 extends over 15 amino acids. With 2 bases removed from V and 1 base from J, the gap between germline ends came to 11 bases.

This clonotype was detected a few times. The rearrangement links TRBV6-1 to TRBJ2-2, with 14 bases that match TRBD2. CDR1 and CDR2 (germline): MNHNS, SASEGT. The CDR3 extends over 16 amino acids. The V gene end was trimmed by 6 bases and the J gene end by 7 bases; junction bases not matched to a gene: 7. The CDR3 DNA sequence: TGTGCCAGCAGCCAGGGACTAGCGGGAGTCAGCGGGGAGCTGTTTTTT. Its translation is CASSQGLAGVSGELFF.

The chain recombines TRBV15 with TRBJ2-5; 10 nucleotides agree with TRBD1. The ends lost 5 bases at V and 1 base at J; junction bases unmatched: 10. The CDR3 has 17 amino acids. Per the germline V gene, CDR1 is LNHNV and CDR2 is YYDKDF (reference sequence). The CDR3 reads CATSVGPGTGVQETQYF. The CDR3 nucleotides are TGTGCCACCAGCGTAGGTCCCGGGACAGGGGTCCAAGAGACCCAGTACTTC.

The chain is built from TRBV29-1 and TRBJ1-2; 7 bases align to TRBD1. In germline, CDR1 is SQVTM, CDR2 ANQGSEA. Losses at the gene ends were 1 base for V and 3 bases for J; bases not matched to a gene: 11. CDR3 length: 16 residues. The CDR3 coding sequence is TGCAGCGTTGAAGCGCCAACTTACAGGGGCCACTATGGCTACACCTTC. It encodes CSVEAPTYRGHYGYTF.

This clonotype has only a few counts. Written as DNA, the CDR3 is TGTGCCAGCAGTAACTCTGGGGCCAACGTCCTGACTTTC. It specifies CASSNSGANVLTF. The chain is built from TRBV12-3 or TRBV12-4 and TRBJ2-6, with D unresolved. The ends were cut back, 5 bases at V and 0 bases at J, with 2 bases in the middle. CDR3 length: 13 residues.

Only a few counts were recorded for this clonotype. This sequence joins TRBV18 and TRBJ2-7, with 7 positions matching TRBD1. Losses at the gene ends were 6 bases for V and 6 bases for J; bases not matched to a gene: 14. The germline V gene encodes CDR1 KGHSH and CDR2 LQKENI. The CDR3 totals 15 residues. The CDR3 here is CASSLITEGAGEQYF. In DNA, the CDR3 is TGTGCCAGCTCCCTCATAACAGAGGGGGCGGGCGAGCAGTACTTC.

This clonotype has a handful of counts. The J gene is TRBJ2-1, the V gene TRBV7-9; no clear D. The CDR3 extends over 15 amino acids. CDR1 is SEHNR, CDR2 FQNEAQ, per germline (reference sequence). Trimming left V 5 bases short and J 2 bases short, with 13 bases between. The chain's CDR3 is CASSSFLGPYNEQFF. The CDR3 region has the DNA TGTGCCAGCAGCAGTTTTCTTGGGCCCTACAATGAGCAGTTCTTC.

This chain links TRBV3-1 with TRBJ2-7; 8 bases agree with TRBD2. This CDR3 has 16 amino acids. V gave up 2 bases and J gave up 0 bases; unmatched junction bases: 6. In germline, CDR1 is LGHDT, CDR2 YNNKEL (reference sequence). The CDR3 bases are TGTGCCAGCAGCCAATCCAGCGGGAGAGCCTCCTACGAGCAGTACTTC. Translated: CASSQSSGRASYEQYF.

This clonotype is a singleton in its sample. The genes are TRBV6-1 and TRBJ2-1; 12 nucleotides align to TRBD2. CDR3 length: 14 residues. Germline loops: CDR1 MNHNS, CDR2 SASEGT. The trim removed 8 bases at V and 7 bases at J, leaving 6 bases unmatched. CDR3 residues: CASVGLAGRNEQFF. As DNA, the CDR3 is TGTGCCAGCGTCGGACTAGCGGGAAGGAATGAGCAGTTCTTC.